This T cell receptor (beta chain) derives from a study of blood T cell repertoires in COVID-19. Overall study: From T cells, B-cell-depleted T cells, or PBMCs came the material, which was cDNA or gDNA.

Assay: immunoSEQ multiplex PCR; the TCRdb copy retains only in-frame clones and omits some. The table has approximately 61,000 clones, around 85% seen once. V shed 5 bases and J 9 bases; nucleotides not matched to a gene: 5. The CDR3 sequence is 14 residues long. Germline V gene sequence: CDR1 LNHNV, CDR2 YYDKDF (reference sequence). The receptor's source is a woman aged 70 to 79 with acute or convalescent COVID-19. Sequencing was carried out using peripheral blood. This chain uses TRBV15 with TRBJ1-6, with 9 positions matching TRBD1. The CDR3 DNA follows: TGTGCCACCAGCGTGGGACAGGGCGGTTCACCCCTCCACTTT. Protein: CATSVGQGGSPLHF.